This T cell receptor beta chain is from a study of blood T cell repertoires in COVID-19. Study at large: Sites in the United States, Italy and Spain provided acute and convalescent COVID-19 samples. Sources were T cells, B-cell-depleted T cells, or PBMCs; the material itself was cDNA or gDNA.

This CDR3 has 16 residues. V shed 0 bases and J shed 5 bases, with 17 bases lying between them. Per the germline V gene, CDR1 is SGHRS and CDR2 is YFSETQ. TCRdb's table, derived via immunoSEQ multiplex PCR, lists solely in-frame clones and lacks some. Of 300,000 to 350,000 clones in the sample, about nine tenths were seen once. The sequenced material came from peripheral blood. The rearrangement joins TRBV5-1 to TRBJ2-5; a possible D gene is TRBD1 (6 bases). The receptor was derived from a woman in her twenties or thirties with COVID-19, enrolled during active disease. As DNA, the CDR3 is TGCGCCAGCAGCTTGGCCTTATTACAGGGTGCGGAGACCCAGTACTTC. Its translation is CASSLALLQGAETQYF. Using reference TRBV5-1 and TRBJ2-5 for the parts outside the CDR3, the full variable domain is KAGVTQTPRYLIKTRGQQVTLSCSPISGHRSVSWYQQTPGQGLQFLFEYFSETQRNKGNFPGRFSGRQFSNSRSEMNVSTLELGDSALYLCASSLALLQGAETQYFGPGTRLLVL.